The rows below give T cell receptor beta chains drawn from one sample of a study of shared clonotypes between healthy human individuals. Data came from immunoSEQ multiplex PCR; TCRdb stores just in-frame clones and leaves some out. The sample contains some 1,100,000 clones, 75% to 80% of which appear only once. What was sequenced was memory CD4+ T cells from PBMCs. The origin of the receptors is a man aged 18-30 years in good health. Some clones in this sample may be carry-over from other donors' samples. Both conserved end residues are part of each CDR3. D genes are given only for firm matches. A clone size is listed for some rows: how often the clone was seen (once, few, many), or a class if it is expanded.

clone size	V gene	D gene	J gene	CDR3 protein	CDR3 DNA
NA	TRBV5-1	NA	TRBJ1-1	CASSVDRIEAFF	TGCGCCAGCAGCGTCGACAGAATTGAAGCTTTCTTT
NA	TRBV10-3	NA	TRBJ2-7	CAISKVAVEQYF	TGTGCCATCAGTAAGGTAGCGGTCGAGCAGTACTTC
NA	TRBV19	TRBD1	TRBJ2-6	CASSTGGGANVLTF	TGTGCCAGTAGTACAGGGGGTGGGGCCAACGTCCTGACTTTC
once	TRBV7-9	NA	TRBJ1-5	CASSPSGSQPQHF	TGTGCCAGCAGCCCATCGGGGTCGCAGCCCCAGCATTTT
NA	TRBV7-2	NA	TRBJ2-5	CASSLAASRETQYF	TGTGCCAGCAGCTTAGCGGCTAGCCGGGAGACCCAGTACTTC
NA	TRBV18	NA	TRBJ2-2	CASSPTRTGELFF	TGTGCCAGCTCACCCACTCGAACCGGGGAGCTGTTTTTT
NA	TRBV6-1	TRBD2	TRBJ2-3	CASSGQAGTTDTQYF	TGTGCCAGCAGTGGTCAAGCGGGGACCACAGATACGCAGTATTTT
NA	TRBV30	NA	TRBJ1-2	CAWSEQWAGKDGYTF	TGTGCCTGGAGTGAACAATGGGCGGGAAAGGATGGCTACACCTTC
NA	TRBV4-2	TRBD1	TRBJ2-3	CASSQELTGGTTDTQYF	TGTGCCAGCAGCCAAGAATTGACAGGGGGTACCACAGATACGCAGTATTTT
NA	TRBV14	NA	TRBJ2-3	CASSLLGAELQYF	TGTGCCAGCAGCCTTTTAGGAGCGGAGCTCCAGTATTTT
NA	TRBV29-1	TRBD2	TRBJ2-1	CSVHGGVLSYNEQFF	TGCAGCGTCCATGGGGGGGTCCTCTCCTACAATGAGCAGTTCTTC
NA	TRBV18	TRBD1	TRBJ1-4	CASSPGTVDLFF	TGTGCCAGCTCACCGGGGACAGTGGATCTATTTTTT
NA	TRBV6-1	NA	TRBJ1-4	CASRATRNEKLFF	TGTGCCAGCCGCGCGACACGGAATGAAAAACTGTTTTTT
few	TRBV7-2	TRBD1	TRBJ1-1	CASSLEGANDEAFF	TGTGCCAGCAGCTTAGAGGGGGCTAACGATGAAGCTTTCTTT
once	TRBV7-2	TRBD1	TRBJ1-2	CASSRTGNGYGYTF	TGTGCCAGCAGCCGGACAGGGAACGGATATGGCTACACCTTC
NA	TRBV25-1	TRBD2	TRBJ2-3	CASSQTSADTQYF	TGTGCCAGCAGTCAGACTAGCGCAGATACGCAGTATTTT
NA	TRBV9	TRBD2	TRBJ2-6	CASSAGTNIFSGANVLTF	TGTGCCAGCAGCGCTGGGACTAACATATTCTCTGGGGCCAACGTCCTGACTTTC
NA	TRBV14	TRBD2	TRBJ2-3	CASSRRRLAGSTDTQYF	TGTGCCAGCAGCCGCCGGAGACTAGCGGGGAGCACAGATACGCAGTATTTT
few	TRBV11-3	NA	TRBJ2-5	CASSLGGKETQYF	TGTGCCAGCAGCTTAGGGGGGAAAGAGACCCAGTACTTC
NA	TRBV19	TRBD1	TRBJ2-2	CASGWDRAVAGELFF	TGTGCCAGTGGCTGGGACAGGGCCGTCGCCGGGGAGCTGTTTTTT
NA	TRBV28	NA	TRBJ2-3	CASSLEGHTDTQYF	TGTGCCAGCAGTTTAGAGGGGCACACAGATACGCAGTATTTT
NA	TRBV6-5	NA	TRBJ1-2	CASSQRAGTVYGYTF	TGTGCCAGCAGTCAACGAGCAGGGACGGTCTATGGCTACACCTTC
NA	TRBV28	TRBD1	TRBJ2-7	CASSPPGQGTYEQYF	TGTGCCAGCAGTCCCCCGGGACAGGGTACCTACGAGCAGTACTTC
NA	TRBV12-5	NA	TRBJ1-2	CASKGGWGYGYTF	TGTGCTAGCAAGGGGGGATGGGGCTATGGCTACACCTTC
NA	TRBV28	NA	TRBJ1-4	CASSLWGYNEKLFF	TGTGCCAGCAGTTTATGGGGTTATAATGAAAAACTGTTTTTT
NA	TRBV29-1	TRBD1	TRBJ2-3	CSVQNYGTGATDTQYF	TGCAGCGTGCAAAACTACGGGACAGGGGCGACAGATACGCAGTATTTT
NA	TRBV10-1	TRBD2	TRBJ2-7	CASSESLGGGVYEQYF	TGCGCCAGCAGTGAGTCTCTCGGCGGGGGGGTGTACGAGCAGTACTTC
NA	TRBV2	NA	TRBJ2-1	CATKEYNEQFF	TGTGCCACCAAGGAGTACAATGAGCAGTTCTTC
NA	TRBV9	TRBD1	TRBJ2-3	CASSVTGQGADTQYF	TGTGCCAGCAGCGTAACGGGACAGGGGGCAGATACGCAGTATTTT
few	TRBV6-6	NA	TRBJ1-5	CASIAGTGQPQHF	TGTGCCAGCATCGCGGGAACGGGGCAGCCCCAGCATTTT
NA	TRBV6-1	TRBD1	TRBJ2-5	CASSEGGTGGWETQYF	TGTGCCAGCAGTGAAGGCGGGACAGGGGGCTGGGAGACCCAGTACTTC
once	TRBV11-3	TRBD2	TRBJ2-2	CASSARLAGGVGELFF	TGTGCCAGCAGCGCCAGACTAGCGGGAGGGGTCGGGGAGCTGTTTTTT
NA	TRBV29-1	NA	TRBJ1-1	CSVAGYMNTEAFF	TGCAGCGTTGCGGGGTACATGAACACTGAAGCTTTCTTT
NA	TRBV6-4	TRBD2	TRBJ2-5	CASSDCPGRAHKTQYF	TGTGCCAGCAGTGACTGCCCAGGGAGGGCTCATAAGACCCAGTACTTC
NA	TRBV19	TRBD2	TRBJ2-5	CASSSGRSTETQYF	TGTGCCAGTAGTAGCGGGAGGTCTACGGAGACCCAGTACTTC
NA	TRBV6-1	NA	TRBJ1-1	CASSEVGGKWGTEAFF	TGTGCCAGCAGTGAAGTAGGGGGGAAGTGGGGCACTGAAGCTTTCTTT
NA	TRBV2	TRBD2	TRBJ2-1	CASSRLAGGGDEQFF	TGTGCCAGCAGCAGACTAGCGGGAGGGGGGGATGAGCAGTTCTTC
NA	TRBV7-2	TRBD1	TRBJ1-2	CASSLGGQGVLGYTF	TGTGCCAGCAGCTTAGGCGGACAGGGGGTTTTAGGCTACACCTTC
NA	TRBV7-9	NA	TRBJ1-3	CASSEAGNTIYF	TGTGCCAGCAGCGAAGCAGGAAACACCATATATTTT
NA	TRBV28	TRBD2	TRBJ2-1	CASTGSKLGLARDNEQFF	TGTGCCAGCACCGGCTCGAAGTTGGGACTAGCGAGGGACAATGAGCAGTTCTTC